This record concerns one TCR beta chain sequence. No cognate antigen has been identified for it. Base qualities are not at hand, and no much larger clone is one base apart. The data belong to a study of blood T cell repertoires in COVID-19 (dated by TCRdb to 2020 to 2021). For context, the study as a whole: Collaborator samples came from the United States, Italy and Spain and covered acute and convalescent phases of COVID-19. The prospective study material was composed of cDNA or gDNA derived from T cells, B-cell-depleted T cells, or PBMCs. Subjects who had been exposed to COVID-19, were actively infected with it, or had recovered from it provided the deeply sampled blood TCRbeta repertoires that made up the dataset. The repertoires were released in a freely available public database meant as a resource for research on the immune response to SARS-CoV-2. Samples came from the ongoing ImmuneRACE study (first 160 participants) plus 1,254 subjects from 6 global collaborators. Sample metadata almost always included a de-identified subject ID, COVID-19 status, age in years and sex. Where available, HLA class I and class II types were obtained from metadata supplied by the sample provider rather than from assay-based typing.

Whole blood was collected in K2EDTA tubes by collaborating institutions according to the institutions' own protocols. Collaborator samples were shipped for TCRbeta analysis as frozen whole blood, isolated PBMCs, or DNA extracted from either sample type. Overall results and qualifications from the work: The quantity of clinical and demographic metadata differed by source and by participant and was supplied without curation.

The immunoSEQ Assay, a bias-controlled multiplex PCR, was used to amplify TCRbeta CDR3 regions from genomic DNA. Per the original workflow: The number of nucleated cells in each sample was estimated from the amplification of reference gene primers within the assay. To quantify the absolute abundance of each unique TCRbeta CDR3 rearrangement, sequence reads were collapsed and filtered. For each sample, productive Simpson clonality was calculated as the square root of Simpson's diversity index across productive rearrangements. TCRdb stores this immuneACCESS table with in-frame sequences only. Part of the clones is absent; in the studies checked, under half of the shortfall reflects unresolved V genes, and no reason is known for the rest. V, J and clone size were drawn from that table, and D and trimming were deduced from the DNA. This sample lists about 160,000 clones; approximately 91% were detected once. About 2% of the sample is in the top ten clones.

Sequenced: peripheral blood. This clonotype was obtained from a man between 18 and 35 years old with acute or convalescent COVID-19.

CDR3 reads: CASTPAVGGVYGYTF. The DNA reads as follows: TGTGCCAGCACCCCAGCGGTGGGCGGGGTATATGGCTACACCTTC. The receptor chain draws on TRBV7-9 and TRBJ1-2; the D segment cannot be called with confidence. The germline V gene (reference sequence) specifies SEHNR as CDR1 and FQNEAQ as CDR2. V and J lose 7 bases and 5 bases, and a span of 20 bases separates them. There are 15 amino acids in the CDR3, from cysteine to phenylalanine inclusive. Only the CDR3 part of the read is kept: 45 bases, read in frame from the first base.